This TCR beta chain originates from a study of shared clonotypes between healthy human individuals. CDR3 length equals 14 residues. Losses at the gene ends were 6 bases for V and 2 bases for J; bases not matched to a gene: 4. CDR1 and CDR2 (germline): SNHLY, FYNNEI. Only a few counts were recorded for this clone. What it binds is not known. Clones were sequenced by immunoSEQ multiplex PCR, and TCRdb holds only the in-frame ones, with some missing. The data show approximately 2,000,000 clones, 85% to 95% seen once. Whole-study findings and limits: Few donors limited the genetic and exposure-history diversity represented. Larger estimated richness was generally recorded for naive subsets relative to memory subsets.

This chain links TRBV2 with TRBJ2-3, with 8 bases matching TRBD2. The source material was naive CD4+ T cells from PBMCs. The subset here: CD45RA+ positively selected. The clonotype comes from a man aged 18-30 years in good health. Some clones in this sample may be carry-over from other donors' samples. The CDR3 loop is CASSGLAPTDTQYF. In DNA, the CDR3 is TGTGCCAGCAGCGGACTAGCCCCCACAGATACGCAGTATTTT.